A single sample is the source of the 25 T cell receptor beta chains below, sequenced in a study of cytotoxic CD8 clonotypes in ibrutinib-treated CLL. Method: immunoSEQ multiplex PCR; TCRdb's copy keeps in-frame clones and lacks some. The repertoire holds some 170,000 clones, around nine tenths seen once, with roughly 3% in the top ten. The sequences come from PBMCs, collected at disease progression, from a patient treated with ibrutinib. All receptors derive from a human donor with chronic lymphocytic leukemia.

The CDR3 sequence is CASSLAISVEQYF. The CDR3 coding sequence is TGCGCCAGCAGCTTGGCGATAAGCGTCGAGCAGTACTTC. V usage is TRBV5-1 and J usage is TRBJ2-7, with D uncertain. Trimming took 0 bases from V and 6 from J, leaving 10 bases between them. The CDR3 consists of 13 residues. Germline lookup yields CDR1 SGHRS and CDR2 YFSETQ.

The V call is TRBV2, the J call TRBJ1-4; TRBD1 is a possible D gene (5 bases). V lost 6 bases and J lost 8, with 19 bases in between. Germline CDR1 reads SNHLY; CDR2 reads FYNNEI. The CDR3 covers 15 residues. CDR3 in DNA: TGTGCCAGCAGGGCGACAATAGGGGCATTCGAAAAACTGTTTTTT. Protein product: CASRATIGAFEKLFF.

The CDR3 protein is CASSLDGGREDEQFF. The CDR3 DNA is TGTGCCAGCAGCTTAGATGGCGGGAGGGAGGATGAGCAGTTCTTC. The chain joins TRBV11-3 to TRBJ2-1; 9 nucleotides align to TRBD2. The CDR3 consists of 15 residues. Trimming cost V 0 bases and J 8 bases; bases outside gene matches: 5. Germline loops: CDR1 SGHNT, CDR2 YENEEA.

The chain carries TRBV7-3 and TRBJ2-5; no clear D. CDR3 length equals 13 residues. Germline lookup yields CDR1 SGHTA and CDR2 FQGTGA. The V and J ends lost 5 bases and 5 bases respectively, with 12 bases between them. For the CDR3, the DNA is TGTGCCAGCAGCCCAACTCGGGTTGAGACCCAGTACTTC. Residues: CASSPTRVETQYF.

This sequence joins TRBV27 and TRBJ1-5; D possibly corresponds to TRBD1 (6 bases). CDR1 and CDR2 from the germline V gene are MNHEY and SMNVEV (reference sequence). Trimming cost V 1 base and J 6 bases, with 16 bases left between them. The CDR3 covers 16 residues. In DNA form, the CDR3 reads TGTGCCAGCAGTTTATTGGGGGGCGCGATTGGTCAGCCCCAGCATTTT. Amino acid sequence: CASSLLGGAIGQPQHF.

This clone was seen once. This sequence joins TRBV28 and TRBJ2-2; D is possibly TRBD2 (6 bases). The CDR3 spans 15 residues. Germline assignment: CDR1 MDHEN and CDR2 SYDVKM. Between the trimmed V and J ends, which lost 2 bases and 7 bases, there was a span of 14 bases. The CDR3 DNA reads TGTGCCAGCAGTTTAGCGGGACTGCCGATCGGGGAGCTGTTTTTT. Amino acids: CASSLAGLPIGELFF.

The rearrangement joins TRBV28 to TRBJ1-5, with 7 bases aligning to TRBD1. The V gene end was trimmed by 2 bases and the J gene end by 2 bases; junction bases not matched to a gene: 12. Looked up from germline, CDR1 is MDHEN and CDR2 is SYDVKM. The CDR3 sequence is 18 residues long. The CDR3 region is CASSLKRGLGIGNQPQHF. The CDR3 nucleotides read TGTGCCAGCAGTTTAAAGAGGGGGCTCGGTATCGGCAATCAGCCCCAGCATTTT.

This clone has only a few counts. The chain is built from TRBV7-2 and TRBJ2-2, with TRBD1 identical over 7 bases. This CDR3 has 16 amino acids. After removal of 4 bases from V and 4 bases from J, the junction contained 9 bases not matched to a gene. Germline CDR1 is SGHTA and CDR2 is FQGNSA. The CDR3 reads CASSSGTVLGTGELFF. For the CDR3, the DNA is TGTGCCAGCAGCTCTGGGACAGTTCTGGGCACCGGGGAGCTGTTTTTT. The whole variable domain, filled in from reference TRBV7-2 and TRBJ2-2, reads GAGVSQSPSNKVTEKGKDVELRCDPISGHTALYWYRQSLGQGLEFLIYFQGNSAPDKSGLPSDRFSAERTGGSVSTLTIQRTQQEDSAVYLCASSSGTVLGTGELFFGEGSRLTVL.

The V call is TRBV11-2, the J call TRBJ2-1; 7 nucleotides line up with TRBD2. This CDR3 contains 12 residues. CDR1 is SGHAT and CDR2 is FQNNGV in the germline V gene. V lost 1 base, J lost 15 bases, and 6 bases stayed unmatched. DNA of the CDR3: TGTGCCAGCAGCTTAGGACTAGCAAGGATGTTCTTC. Its protein product is CASSLGLARMFF. Variable domain in full (rest from reference TRBV11-2 and TRBJ2-1): EAGVAQSPRYKIIEKRQSVAFWCNPISGHATLYWYQQILGQGPKLLIQFQNNGVVDDSQLPKDRFSAERLKGVDSTLKIQPAKLEDSAVYLCASSLGLARMFFGPGTRLTVL.

The chain uses TRBV29-1 and TRBJ1-2, with D uncertain. The CDR3 sequence is 11 residues long. V was shortened by 6 bases and J by 6 bases, with 11 bases between the two germline ends. CDR1 SQVTM and CDR2 ANQGSEA come from the germline V gene. The CDR3 loop is CSVEYSDGYTF. Here the CDR3 DNA reads TGCAGCGTCGAATACAGCGATGGCTACACCTTC.

The rearrangement joins TRBV28 to TRBJ1-2; 8 bases agree with TRBD1. The CDR3 contains 13 residues. V was pared by 6 bases and J by 4 bases, with 4 bases of the junction left unmatched. CDR1 is MDHEN, CDR2 SYDVKM, per germline. CDR3: CASRTRGPYGYTF. In nucleotides, the CDR3 is TGTGCCAGCAGGACCAGGGGGCCCTATGGCTACACCTTC.

This chain joins TRBV11-2 and TRBJ1-1, with D perhaps matching TRBD1 (5 bases). Germline assignment: CDR1 SGHAT and CDR2 FQNNGV. The CDR3 sequence is 18 residues long. Between the trimmed V and J ends, which lost 1 base and 1 base, there was a span of 19 bases. The CDR3 DNA reads TGTGCCAGCAGCTTAGCGTGGGCCTTGGGGGACCGGAACACTGAAGCTTTCTTT. It yields the protein CASSLAWALGDRNTEAFF.

The chain carries TRBV7-3 and TRBJ2-1; D is unclear. The CDR3 length is 14 residues. Trimming took off 5 bases at V and 7 bases at J, with 15 bases between the two ends. From germline, CDR1 is SGHTA and CDR2 FQGTGA. CDR3: CASSKGLAFNEQFF. The CDR3 DNA sequence: TGTGCCAGCAGCAAAGGGTTGGCTTTTAATGAGCAGTTCTTC.

This sequence joins TRBV5-4 and TRBJ1-3, with TRBD1 identical over 8 bases. The CDR3 consists of 14 residues. The V gene end was trimmed by 4 bases and the J gene end by 7 bases; junction bases not matched to a gene: 7. The germline V gene has CDR1 SGHNT and CDR2 YYREEE (reference sequence). For the CDR3, the DNA is TGTGCCAGCAGCCCGCCGGACAGGGCGAACACCATATATTTT. Translating it yields CASSPPDRANTIYF.

The chain links TRBV9 to TRBJ2-3, with TRBD2 matching 10 bases. CDR1 and CDR2 (germline): SGDLS, YYNGEE. There are 14 residues in the CDR3. With V trimmed by 4 bases and J by 7 bases, 6 bases remained unmatched. The CDR3 reads CASSLSGRFYTQYF. The CDR3 coding sequence is TGTGCCAGCAGCCTTAGCGGGAGGTTTTATACGCAGTATTTT.

This chain uses TRBV5-6 with TRBJ1-2, with D unresolved. Germline values: CDR1 SGHDT, CDR2 YYEEEE. The CDR3 contains 14 residues. Trimming pared 0 bases from V and 6 bases from J, leaving 12 bases between. The CDR3 is CASSLVGFVDGYTF. The CDR3 DNA follows: TGTGCCAGCAGCTTGGTGGGGTTTGTAGATGGCTACACCTTC.

The J gene is TRBJ2-7, the V gene TRBV25-1; no definite D call. This CDR3 region has 14 residues. V gave up 1 base and J gave up 2 bases, with 9 bases separating them. CDR1 and CDR2 from the germline V gene are MGHDK and SYGVNS. The CDR3 reads CASSESGIPYEQYF. CDR3 coding DNA: TGTGCCAGCAGTGAATCAGGTATTCCCTACGAGCAGTACTTC.

J is TRBJ1-5 and V is TRBV28; D gene unclear. V lost 3 bases to trimming and J lost 7 bases, with 7 bases between them. The CDR3 totals 12 residues. Germline CDR1 reads MDHEN; CDR2 reads SYDVKM. CDR3 region: CASSLVRQPQHF. DNA of the CDR3: TGTGCCAGCAGTTTGGTCAGGCAGCCCCAGCATTTT. The full variable domain, in which reference TRBV28 and TRBJ1-5 provide the parts outside the CDR3, is DVKVTQSSRYLVKRTGEKVFLECVQDMDHENMFWYRQDPGLGLRLIYFSYDVKMKEKGDIPEGYSVSREKKERFSLILESASTNQTSMYLCASSLVRQPQHFGDGTRLSIL.

CDR3: CASSANLDEQFF. Here the CDR3 DNA reads TGCGCCAGCAGTGCGAATTTGGATGAGCAGTTCTTC. This chain connects TRBV10-1 to TRBJ2-1; D not resolved. Trimming removed 4 bases at V and 8 bases at J, with 9 bases between. CDR3 size: 12 residues. Per the germline V gene, CDR1 is WNHNN and CDR2 is SYGVQD (reference sequence).

This CDR3 reads CASSLPGAGSNSYEQYF. The CDR3 DNA reads TGTGCCAGCAGCTTACCCGGGGCAGGAAGTAACTCCTACGAGCAGTACTTC. The chain recombines TRBV7-9 with TRBJ2-7; possibly TRBD1 or TRBD2 for D (5 bases each). V lost 2 bases, J lost 0 bases, and 17 bases lay in between. CDR1 and CDR2 from the germline V gene are SEHNR and FQNEAQ (reference sequence). The CDR3 loop spans 17 amino acids. The entire variable domain, with the rest obtained from reference TRBV7-9 and TRBJ2-7, is as follows: DTGVSQNPRHKITKRGQNVTFRCDPISEHNRLYWYRQTLGQGPEFLTYFQNEAQLEKSRLLSDRFSAERPKGSFSTLEIQRTEQGDSAMYLCASSLPGAGSNSYEQYFGPGTRLTVT.

The chain has TRBV2 and TRBJ2-1, with D perhaps given as TRBD1 or TRBD2 (6 bases each). This CDR3 has 14 residues. Deletions cut 7 bases from V and 5 bases from J, with 15 bases between. Germline CDR1 is SNHLY and CDR2 is FYNNEI. The CDR3 loop is CASMRDTLNNEQFF. The CDR3 coding sequence is TGTGCCAGCATGCGGGACACGCTAAACAATGAGCAGTTCTTC.

This clone has just a few counts. This chain links TRBV4-2 with TRBJ2-1; TRBD2 is a possible D gene (7 bases). Germline CDR1 is LGHNA and CDR2 is YNFKEQ. The CDR3 runs to 15 residues. V lost 0 bases and J 12 bases, leaving 18 bases between the germline ends. The CDR3 loop is CASSQDLGGGVRQFF. DNA of the CDR3: TGTGCCAGCAGCCAAGATTTAGGGGGGGGCGTGAGGCAGTTCTTC.

This sequence joins TRBV28 and TRBJ2-1; D is ambiguous. CDR3 length: 13 amino acids. Germline V gene sequence: CDR1 MDHEN, CDR2 SYDVKM. V dropped 3 bases and J dropped 3 bases, with 6 bases sitting between them. In DNA, the CDR3 is TGTGCCAGCAGTTTTTCTGTCTACAATGAGCAGTTCTTC. Protein: CASSFSVYNEQFF.

Notes on this clone: At one of its ends the junction is not consistent with the germline gene, which may arise from a read error. The genes are TRBV7-7 and TRBJ2-6; 8 bases are shared with TRBD2. CDR1 is SSHAT and CDR2 is FNYEAQ in the germline V gene (reference sequence). The CDR3 extends over 20 amino acids. The CDR3 nucleotides read TGTGCTAGCAGCCCCTTCCAGCTAGCGGGTGGCCTCTCTGGGGCCAACGTCCTGACTTTC. Translation gives CASSPFQLAGGLSGANVLTF.

As DNA, the CDR3 is TGTGCCAGCAGCTTAGCGCGAAGTGGTGGCTACACCTTC. This encodes CASSLARSGGYTF. J is TRBJ1-2 and V is TRBV7-9; D gene uncertain. V was cut by 0 bases and J by 7 bases, with 9 bases left in between. The CDR3 contains 13 residues. Germline assignment: CDR1 SEHNR and CDR2 FQNEAQ (reference sequence).